This T cell receptor beta chain came from a study of cytomegalovirus exposure and HLA in healthy donors. In the PCR, 60 Vbeta and 13 Jbeta primers were used. Produced via immunoSEQ multiplex PCR; TCRdb's table is partial and in-frame only. There are under 200,000 clones in the sample, with 6.5% held by the top ten. Notes on the study in general: It was assumed in the presence/absence analyses that sequencing depth was roughly uniform across donors. Immune exposure information available was restricted to CMV serostatus.

On this clone itself: Its antigen is still unknown.

The V gene end was trimmed by 0 bases and the J gene end by 2 bases; junction bases not matched to a gene: 4. CDR1 and CDR2 (germline): SGHRS, YFSETQ. CDR3 length: 15 residues. Input material: PBMCs. The V call is TRBV5-1, the J call TRBJ2-7; TRBD1 aligns across 8 bases. The TCR was taken from a man aged 25-45 years in good health and CMV-seronegative. The chain's CDR3 is CASSLDGTGAYEQYF. The CDR3 coding sequence is TGCGCCAGCAGCTTGGATGGGACAGGAGCCTACGAGCAGTACTTC.